The sequence of this T cell receptor (beta chain) was determined in a study of blood T cell repertoires in COVID-19. As for the study in general: Donors in the United States, Italy and Spain gave samples during acute or convalescent COVID-19. In each case, the material was cDNA or gDNA derived from T cells, B-cell-depleted T cells, or PBMCs.

Original analysis: Counts of nucleated cells, estimated from reference gene primer amplification, were obtained. Assay: immunoSEQ multiplex PCR; the TCRdb copy retains only in-frame clones and omits some. V, J and clone size derive from that table, while D and trimming were established from the DNA sequence. The sample shows about 170,000 clones, approximately 87% of them seen only once. Germline CDR1 SGHNT, CDR2 YYREEE (reference sequence). V gave up 3 bases and J gave up 4 bases, with 14 bases separating them. The CDR3 contains 15 residues. Specimen: peripheral blood. The chain is built from TRBV5-4 and TRBJ2-1; D is possibly TRBD2 (6 bases). The sequence derives from a man between 18 and 29 years old with active or convalescent COVID-19. For the CDR3, the DNA is TGTGCCAGCAGCTGGGCTGGGGGAGGATACAATGAGCAGTTCTTC. Translated, it gives CASSWAGGGYNEQFF. Based on the CDR3 plus reference TRBV5-4 and TRBJ2-1, the full variable domain is ETGVTQSPTHLIKTRGQQVTLRCSSQSGHNTVSWYQQALGQGPQFIFQYYREEENGRGNFPPRFSGLQFPNYSSELNVNALELDDSALYLCASSWAGGGYNEQFFGPGTRLTVL.